One T cell receptor beta chain is described in this entry. What it binds is unknown. Generated by immunoSEQ multiplex PCR, the TCRdb table keeps only in-frame clones and is missing some. Counted here are some 100,000 clones, 90% to 95% occurring once; the ten biggest clones make up 7.5%. The CDR3 is 14 residues long. The J segment lost 9 bases and the V segment lost 0 bases, leaving 4 bases of the junction unmatched. Germline CDR1 reads MRHNA; CDR2 reads SNTAGT. The data stem from a study of T cell responses to AZD1222 COVID-19 vaccine. Study-wide points: Only a handful of AZD1222 recipients, six or seven in all, had baseline seropositivity. Epitopes outside B.1.351 and B.1.1.7 mutated regions reportedly drew nearly half of spike TCRs.

The genes are TRBV6-4 and TRBJ2-1; TRBD2 agrees at 8 bases. The specimen was peripheral blood, collected on day 0 of AZD1222 vaccination. The origin of this receptor is an adult in good health. CDR3 sequence: CASSDSFLAGEQFF. Here the CDR3 DNA reads TGTGCCAGCAGTGACTCGTTCCTAGCGGGTGAGCAGTTCTTC.